This T cell receptor (beta chain) stems from a study of T cells in Graves' hyperthyroidism and ophthalmopathy. General study findings and limits: Prediction of ophthalmopathy progression came a median 6.5 months pre-onset.

This clonotype was counted ten times or more. The antigen is undetermined. Patients were aged 18 to 65, had disease duration under 2 months, and had newly diagnosed hyperthyroidism. Exclusion of patients followed from uncontrolled infection, other autoimmune disease, pregnancy or lactation. V was clipped by 0 bases and J by 0 bases, with 9 bases between them. Germline lookup yields CDR1 SGHDT and CDR2 YYEEEE. The CDR3 totals 16 residues. Amplified regions were TCR beta CDR3 sequences from RNA transcripts. In the first-round RT-PCR of the TCR CDR3, the HTBI primer set was used. Each CDR3 protein gets one entry after TCRdb re-called the multiplex PCR reads with MiXCR. The table includes 500,000 to 600,000 distinct CDR3 sequences, around 45% detected once.

The sample taken for sequencing was peripheral blood or thyroid tissue (not recorded which). The chain combines TRBV5-6 with TRBJ2-2, with D maybe TRBD1 (5 bases). This clonotype was obtained from a woman aged 18-29 years with Graves' hyperthyroidism. CDR3 in DNA: TGTGCCAGCAGCTTGGGGGGCAGGACGAACACCGGGGAGCTGTTTTTT. Encoded protein: CASSLGGRTNTGELFF. Drawing the rest from reference TRBV5-6 and TRBJ2-2, the complete variable domain is DAGVTQSPTHLIKTRGQQVTLRCSPKSGHDTVSWYQQALGQGPQFIFQYYEEEERQRGNFPDRFSGHQFPNYSSELNVNALLLGDSALYLCASSLGGRTNTGELFFGEGSRLTVL.